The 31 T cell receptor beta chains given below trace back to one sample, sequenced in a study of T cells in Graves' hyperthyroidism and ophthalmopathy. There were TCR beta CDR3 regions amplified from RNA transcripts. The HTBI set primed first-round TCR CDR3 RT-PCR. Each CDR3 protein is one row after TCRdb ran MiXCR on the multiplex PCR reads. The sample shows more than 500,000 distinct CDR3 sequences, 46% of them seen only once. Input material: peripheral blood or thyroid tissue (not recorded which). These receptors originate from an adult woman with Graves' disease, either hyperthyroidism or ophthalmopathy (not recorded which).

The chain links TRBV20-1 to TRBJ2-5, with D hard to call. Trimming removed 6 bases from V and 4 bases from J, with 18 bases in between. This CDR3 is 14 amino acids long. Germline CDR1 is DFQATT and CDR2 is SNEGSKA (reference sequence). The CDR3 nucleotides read TGCAGTGCCCTCCCGCCTCCTCTCGCAGAGACCCAGTACTTC. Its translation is CSALPPPLAETQYF.

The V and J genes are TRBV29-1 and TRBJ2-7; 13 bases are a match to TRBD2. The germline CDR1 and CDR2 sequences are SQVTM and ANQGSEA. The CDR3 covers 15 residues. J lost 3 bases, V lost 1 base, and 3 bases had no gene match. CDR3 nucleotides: TGCAGCGTTGAAGGGACTAGCGGGAGTATCTACGAGCAGTACTTC. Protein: CSVEGTSGSIYEQYF.

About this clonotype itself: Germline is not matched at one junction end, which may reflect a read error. CDR3 protein: CASSPPGTGEETQCF. CDR3 nucleotides: TGTGCCAGCAGCCCACCCGGGACTGGAGAAGAGACCCAGTGCTTC. This rearrangement joins TRBV7-8 to TRBJ2-5; D might be TRBD2 (6 bases). The CDR3 is 15 amino acids. Germline V lookup: CDR1 SGHVS, CDR2 FQNEAQ.

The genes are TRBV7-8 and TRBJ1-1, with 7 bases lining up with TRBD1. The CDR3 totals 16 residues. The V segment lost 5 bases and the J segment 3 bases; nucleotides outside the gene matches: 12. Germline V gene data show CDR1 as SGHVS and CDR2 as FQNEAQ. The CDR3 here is CASSPQRTGYYTEAFF. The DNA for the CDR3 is TGTGCCAGCAGCCCCCAGCGGACAGGTTATTACACTGAAGCTTTCTTT. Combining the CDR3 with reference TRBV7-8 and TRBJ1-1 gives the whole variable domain GAGVSQSPRYKVAKRGQDVALRCDPISGHVSLFWYQQALGQGPEFLTYFQNEAQLDKSGLPSDRFFAERPEGSVSTLKIQRTQQEDSAVYLCASSPQRTGYYTEAFFGQGTRLTVV.

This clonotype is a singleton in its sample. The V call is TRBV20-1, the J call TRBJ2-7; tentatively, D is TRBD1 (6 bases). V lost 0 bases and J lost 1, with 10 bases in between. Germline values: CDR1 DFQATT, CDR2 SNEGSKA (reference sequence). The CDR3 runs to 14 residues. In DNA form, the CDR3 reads TGCAGTGCTAGAGATTTGGACAGTTCCTACGAGCAGTACTTC. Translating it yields CSARDLDSSYEQYF.

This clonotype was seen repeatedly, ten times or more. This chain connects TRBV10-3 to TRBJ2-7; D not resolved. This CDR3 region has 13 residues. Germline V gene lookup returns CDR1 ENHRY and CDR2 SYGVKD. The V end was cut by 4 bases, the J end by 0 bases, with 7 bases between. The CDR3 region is CAISGQYSYEQYF. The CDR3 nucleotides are TGTGCCATCAGTGGGCAATACTCCTACGAGCAGTACTTC.

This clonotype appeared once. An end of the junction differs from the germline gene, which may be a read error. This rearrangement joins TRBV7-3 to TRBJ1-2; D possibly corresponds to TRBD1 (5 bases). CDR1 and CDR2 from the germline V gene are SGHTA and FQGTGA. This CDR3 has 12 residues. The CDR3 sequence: CVSSLIGGSYTF. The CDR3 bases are TGTGTCAGCAGCTTAATCGGGGGGAGCTACACCTTC.

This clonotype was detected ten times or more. The CDR3 DNA follows: TGTGCCAGCAGCTTGACAGGGACCTATGGCTACACCTTC. It encodes CASSLTGTYGYTF. This chain joins TRBV5-5 and TRBJ1-2; a possible D gene is TRBD1 (6 bases). CDR1 and CDR2 from the germline V gene are SGHKS and YYEKEE (reference sequence). V was pared by 1 base and J by 4 bases, with 8 bases between. The CDR3 is made up of 13 amino acids.

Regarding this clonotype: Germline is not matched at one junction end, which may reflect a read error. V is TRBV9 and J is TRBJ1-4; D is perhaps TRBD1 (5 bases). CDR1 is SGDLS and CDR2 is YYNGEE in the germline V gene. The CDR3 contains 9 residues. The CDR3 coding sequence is TGTGCCAGCAGCGTAGGGGGGGAGTTT. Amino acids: CASSVGGEF.

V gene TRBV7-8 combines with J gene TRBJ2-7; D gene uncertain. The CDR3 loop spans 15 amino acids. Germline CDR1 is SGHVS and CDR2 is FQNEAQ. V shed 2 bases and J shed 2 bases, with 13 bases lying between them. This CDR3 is CASSLRNGQAYEQYF. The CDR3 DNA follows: TGTGCCAGCAGCTTAAGGAACGGTCAAGCCTACGAGCAGTACTTC.

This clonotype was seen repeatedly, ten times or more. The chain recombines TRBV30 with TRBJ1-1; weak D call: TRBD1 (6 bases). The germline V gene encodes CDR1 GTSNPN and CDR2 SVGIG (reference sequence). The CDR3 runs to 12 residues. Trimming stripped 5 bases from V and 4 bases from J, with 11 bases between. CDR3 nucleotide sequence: TGTGCCTGGCTCAGGGGAGGCACTGAAGCTTTCTTT. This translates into CAWLRGGTEAFF.

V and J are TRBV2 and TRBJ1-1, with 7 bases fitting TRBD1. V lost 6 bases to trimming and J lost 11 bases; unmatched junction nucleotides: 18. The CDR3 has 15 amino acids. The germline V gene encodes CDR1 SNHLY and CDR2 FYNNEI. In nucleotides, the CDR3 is TGTGCCAGCAGCGGGGGAGGGGGCTGGGAGAGTAAGGCTTTCTTT. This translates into CASSGGGGWESKAFF.

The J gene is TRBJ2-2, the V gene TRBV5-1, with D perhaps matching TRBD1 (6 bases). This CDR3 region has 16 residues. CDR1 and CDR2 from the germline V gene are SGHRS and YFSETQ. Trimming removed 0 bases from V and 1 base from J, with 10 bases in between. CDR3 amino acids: CASSLAGQMNTGELFF. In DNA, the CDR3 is TGCGCCAGCAGCTTGGCCGGACAGATGAACACCGGGGAGCTGTTTTTT.

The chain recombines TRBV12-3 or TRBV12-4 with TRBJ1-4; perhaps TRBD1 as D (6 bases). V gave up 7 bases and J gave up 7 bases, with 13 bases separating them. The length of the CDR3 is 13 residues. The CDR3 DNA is TGTGCCAGCACCCCCAGGGGTAGTGAAAAACTGTTTTTT. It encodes CASTPRGSEKLFF.

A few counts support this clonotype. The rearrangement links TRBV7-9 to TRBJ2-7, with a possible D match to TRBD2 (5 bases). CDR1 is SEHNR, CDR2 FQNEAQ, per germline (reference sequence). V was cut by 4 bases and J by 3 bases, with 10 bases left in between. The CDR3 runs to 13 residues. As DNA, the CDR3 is TGTGCCAGCAGCTCCGGACTTGACTACGAGCAGTACTTC. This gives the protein CASSSGLDYEQYF. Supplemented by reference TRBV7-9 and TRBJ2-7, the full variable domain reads DTGVSQNPRHKITKRGQNVTFRCDPISEHNRLYWYRQTLGQGPEFLTYFQNEAQLEKSRLLSDRFSAERPKGSFSTLEIQRTEQGDSAMYLCASSSGLDYEQYFGPGTRLTVT.

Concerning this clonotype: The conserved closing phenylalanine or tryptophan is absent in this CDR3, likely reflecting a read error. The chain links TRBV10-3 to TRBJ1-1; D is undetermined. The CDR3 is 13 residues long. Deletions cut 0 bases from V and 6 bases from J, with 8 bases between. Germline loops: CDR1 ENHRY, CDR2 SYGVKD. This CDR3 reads CAISESGDSEAFL. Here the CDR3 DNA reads TGTGCCATCAGTGAGTCTGGGGATTCTGAAGCTTTCTTG.

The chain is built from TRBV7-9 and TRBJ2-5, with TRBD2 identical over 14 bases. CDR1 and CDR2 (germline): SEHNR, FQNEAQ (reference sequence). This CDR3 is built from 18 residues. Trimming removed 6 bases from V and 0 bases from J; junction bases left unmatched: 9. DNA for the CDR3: TGTGCCAGCAGTTTCGGACTAGCGGGAGGTTCACACCAAGAGACCCAGTACTTC. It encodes CASSFGLAGGSHQETQYF.

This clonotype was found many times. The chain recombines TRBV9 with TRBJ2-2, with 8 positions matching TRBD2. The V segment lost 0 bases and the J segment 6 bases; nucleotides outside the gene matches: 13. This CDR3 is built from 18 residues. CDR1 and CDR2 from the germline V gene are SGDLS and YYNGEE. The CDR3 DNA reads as TGTGCCAGCAGCGTAGCTTGGGGGGGGGCTAGCGGGCCCGGGGAGCTGTTTTTT. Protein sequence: CASSVAWGGASGPGELFF.

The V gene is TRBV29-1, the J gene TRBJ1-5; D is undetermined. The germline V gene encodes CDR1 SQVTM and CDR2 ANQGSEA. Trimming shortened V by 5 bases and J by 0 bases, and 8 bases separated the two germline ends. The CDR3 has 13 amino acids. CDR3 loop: CSVQGNSNQPQHF. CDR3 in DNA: TGCAGCGTTCAAGGGAATAGCAATCAGCCCCAGCATTTT.

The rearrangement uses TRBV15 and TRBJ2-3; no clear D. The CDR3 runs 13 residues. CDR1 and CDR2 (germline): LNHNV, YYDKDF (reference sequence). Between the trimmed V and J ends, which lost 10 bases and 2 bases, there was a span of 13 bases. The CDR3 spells CASNPALTDTQYF. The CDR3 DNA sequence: TGTGCCAGCAACCCGGCTCTCACAGATACGCAGTATTTT.

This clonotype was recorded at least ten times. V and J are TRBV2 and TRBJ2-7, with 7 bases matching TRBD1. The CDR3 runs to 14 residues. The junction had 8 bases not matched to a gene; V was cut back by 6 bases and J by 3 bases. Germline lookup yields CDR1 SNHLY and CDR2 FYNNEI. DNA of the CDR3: TGTGCCAGCAGCGAACGGGGACAGAACTACGAGCAGTACTTC. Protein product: CASSERGQNYEQYF.

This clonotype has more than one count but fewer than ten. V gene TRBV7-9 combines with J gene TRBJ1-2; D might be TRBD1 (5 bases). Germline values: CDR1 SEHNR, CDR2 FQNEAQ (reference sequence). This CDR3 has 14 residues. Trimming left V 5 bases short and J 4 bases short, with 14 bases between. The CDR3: CASSPTPGLYGYTF. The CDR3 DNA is TGTGCCAGCAGCCCCACGCCGGGACTCTATGGCTACACCTTC.

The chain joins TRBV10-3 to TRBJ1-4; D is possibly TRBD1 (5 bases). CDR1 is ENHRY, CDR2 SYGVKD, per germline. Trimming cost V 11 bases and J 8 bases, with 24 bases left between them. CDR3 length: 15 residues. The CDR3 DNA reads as TGTGCCCGTTCCCAGGGCGGGAGAGGCTACGAAAAACTGTTTTTT. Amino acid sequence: CARSQGGRGYEKLFF.

The CDR3 is CASSVVGSGELFF. The DNA of the CDR3 is TGTGCCAGCAGCGTAGTCGGCAGCGGGGAGCTGTTTTTT. The V and J genes are TRBV9 and TRBJ2-2; D is ambiguous. The CDR3 is 13 residues long. Looked up from germline, CDR1 is SGDLS and CDR2 is YYNGEE. V gave up 0 bases and J gave up 7 bases, with 7 bases separating them.

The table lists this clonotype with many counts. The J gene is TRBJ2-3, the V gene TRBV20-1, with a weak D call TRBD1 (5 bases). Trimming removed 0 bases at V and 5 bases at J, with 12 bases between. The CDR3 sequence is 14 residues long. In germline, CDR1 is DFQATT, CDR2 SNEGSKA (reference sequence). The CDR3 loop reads CSARDRGLRDTQYF. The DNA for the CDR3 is TGCAGTGCTAGAGATAGGGGTTTGCGAGATACGCAGTATTTT.

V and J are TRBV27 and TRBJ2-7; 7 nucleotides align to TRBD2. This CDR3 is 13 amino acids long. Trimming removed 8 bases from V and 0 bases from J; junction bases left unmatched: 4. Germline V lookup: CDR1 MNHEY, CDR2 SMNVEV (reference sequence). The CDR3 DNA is TGTGCCAGCGCAACTAGCGCCTCCTACGAGCAGTACTTC. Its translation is CASATSASYEQYF.

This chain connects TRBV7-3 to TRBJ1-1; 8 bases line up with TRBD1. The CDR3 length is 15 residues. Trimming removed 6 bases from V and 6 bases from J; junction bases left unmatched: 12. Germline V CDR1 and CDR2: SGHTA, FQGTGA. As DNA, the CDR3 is TGTGCCAGCAGTGCTACCCAATTACAGGGGGCTGAAGCTTTCTTT. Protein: CASSATQLQGAEAFF.

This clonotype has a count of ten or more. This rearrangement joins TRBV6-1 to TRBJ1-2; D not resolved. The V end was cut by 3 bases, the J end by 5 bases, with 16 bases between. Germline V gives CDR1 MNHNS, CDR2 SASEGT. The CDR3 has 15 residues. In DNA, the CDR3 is TGTGCCAGCAGTGATCTTACCAGGCGACTTTATGGCTACACCTTC. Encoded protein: CASSDLTRRLYGYTF.

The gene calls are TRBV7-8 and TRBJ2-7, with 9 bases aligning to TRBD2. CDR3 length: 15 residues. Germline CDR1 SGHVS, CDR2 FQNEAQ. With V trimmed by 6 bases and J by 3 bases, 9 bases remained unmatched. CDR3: CASRANPAGGYEQYF. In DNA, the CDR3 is TGTGCCAGCAGGGCGAATCCAGCGGGAGGCTACGAGCAGTACTTC.

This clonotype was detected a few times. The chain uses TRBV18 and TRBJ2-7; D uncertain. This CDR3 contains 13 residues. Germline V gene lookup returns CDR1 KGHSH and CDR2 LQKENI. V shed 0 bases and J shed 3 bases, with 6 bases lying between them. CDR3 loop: CASSPPGNYEQYF. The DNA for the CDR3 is TGTGCCAGCTCACCACCAGGGAACTACGAGCAGTACTTC.

CDR3 DNA: TGCGCCAGCAGCCAAGAAAACAGGGACTATGGCTACGAGCAGTACTTC. Amino acid sequence: CASSQENRDYGYEQYF. This chain uses TRBV4-1 with TRBJ2-7; possibly TRBD2 for D (7 bases). The V and J ends lost 0 bases and 3 bases respectively, with 15 bases between them. Germline values: CDR1 MGHRA, CDR2 YSYEKL. This CDR3 has 16 residues.